Detailed here is one T cell receptor beta chain. As yet, its antigen is unknown. Germline V gives CDR1 KGHSH, CDR2 LQKENI. V shed 6 bases and J shed 5 bases, with 13 bases lying between them. This CDR3 is built from 13 residues. Profiled with immunoSEQ multiplex PCR; TCRdb holds only in-frame clones, not every one. The sample shows approximately 100,000 clones, approximately 86% of them seen only once. The source of the sample is a study of T cell responses to AZD1222 COVID-19 vaccine. Findings of the study overall: Vaccine-associated CD4 TCRs spanned spike, dominant at 160-218 and 743-854. It was only after the peak T cell response that any repertoires were sampled. It should be noted that donors were predominantly white British and more often female, and clonal diversity was possibly underestimated.

Sequencing used peripheral blood, obtained 28 days after the second dose of the MenACWY control vaccine. This TCR derives from an adult who received the MenACWY meningococcal vaccine as a control. The chain joins TRBV18 to TRBJ2-5; D gene unclear. The CDR3 sequence: CASSQNSEETQYF. The DNA of the CDR3 is TGTGCCAGCTCGCAAAACTCGGAGGAGACCCAGTACTTC.